These 28 T cell receptor beta chains share one sample of origin, sequenced in a study of cytomegalovirus exposure and HLA in healthy donors. Clones were sequenced by immunoSEQ multiplex PCR, and TCRdb holds only the in-frame ones, with some missing. The sample shows about 140,000 clones, roughly nine tenths of them seen only once. The specimen sequenced was PBMCs. Receptors originate from a young man in good health and CMV-seronegative.

The chain uses TRBV7-2 and TRBJ1-3; tentatively, D is TRBD1 (5 bases). Germline loops: CDR1 SGHTA, CDR2 FQGNSA. The ends were cut back, 5 bases at V and 0 bases at J, with 14 bases in the middle. CDR3 size: 16 residues. The CDR3 DNA sequence: TGTGCCAGCAGCCAAGGGGTCTTCAGCTCTGGAAACACCATATATTTT. Its translation is CASSQGVFSSGNTIYF. The full variable domain, completed using reference TRBV7-2 and TRBJ1-3, is GAGVSQSPSNKVTEKGKDVELRCDPISGHTALYWYRQSLGQGLEFLIYFQGNSAPDKSGLPSDRFSAERTGGSVSTLTIQRTQQEDSAVYLCASSQGVFSSGNTIYFGEGSWLTVV.

This chain links TRBV4-1 with TRBJ2-1; perhaps TRBD2 as D (5 bases). This CDR3 has 13 residues. Germline V gives CDR1 MGHRA, CDR2 YSYEKL. Trimming left V 1 base short and J 10 bases short, with 11 bases between. The CDR3 nucleotides read TGCGCCAGCAGCCAAGCCTGGACTGGGGAGCAGTTCTTC. This encodes CASSQAWTGEQFF.

V is TRBV14 and J is TRBJ1-1, with 8 positions matching TRBD1. From germline, CDR1 is SGHDN and CDR2 FVKESK. The CDR3 is made up of 16 amino acids. Trimming took 6 bases from V and 2 from J; bases not matched to a gene: 11. The CDR3 DNA is TGTGCCAGCAGAAGGCCAGGGGGCGGGAGTAACACTGAAGCTTTCTTT. It yields the protein CASRRPGGGSNTEAFF.

The chain joins TRBV7-2 to TRBJ1-1; a weak D match, TRBD1 (6 bases). The CDR3 is made up of 17 amino acids. The V end was cut by 4 bases, the J end by 4 bases, with 22 bases between. Germline loops: CDR1 SGHTA, CDR2 FQGNSA. The CDR3, as DNA: TGTGCCAGCAGCTGGAGGCCACCCGGACAGAGGTTCACTGAAGCTTTCTTT. Protein: CASSWRPPGQRFTEAFF.

The chain couples TRBV5-6 to TRBJ1-2, with D perhaps TRBD1 (5 bases). This CDR3 comprises 14 residues. V lost 4 bases, J lost 4 bases, and 14 bases lay in between. Germline V gene data show CDR1 as SGHDT and CDR2 as YYEEEE. CDR3 sequence reads: CASSPGGTSYGYTF. The CDR3 nucleotides read TGTGCCAGCAGCCCTGGCGGGACGAGCTATGGCTACACCTTC.

This chain joins TRBV7-9 and TRBJ2-1; the match to TRBD2 covers 7 bases. This CDR3 is built from 15 residues. CDR1 and CDR2 (germline): SEHNR, FQNEAQ (reference sequence). Trimming took 5 bases from V and 8 from J; bases not matched to a gene: 12. The CDR3 here is CASSPMVGGSHEQFF. DNA for the CDR3: TGTGCCAGCAGCCCCATGGTGGGAGGGTCCCATGAGCAGTTCTTC.

This clone was detected a few times. The chain links TRBV4-1 to TRBJ2-5; 7 bases map to TRBD2. Germline-derived CDR1 and CDR2 are MGHRA and YSYEKL. The CDR3 totals 15 residues. V shed 1 base and J 4 bases; nucleotides not matched to a gene: 6. The CDR3 sequence: CASSQVGLAVETQYF. Here the CDR3 DNA reads TGCGCCAGCAGCCAAGTCGGGCTAGCGGTAGAGACCCAGTACTTC.

This clone was detected only a few times. The chain carries TRBV5-1 and TRBJ2-1, with unresolved D. The CDR3 consists of 15 residues. The germline V gene encodes CDR1 SGHRS and CDR2 YFSETQ. Trimming stripped 3 bases from V and 2 bases from J, with 12 bases between. CDR3 in amino acids: CASSSPPNPYNEQFF. The CDR3 DNA is TGCGCCAGCAGCTCCCCCCCTAACCCCTACAATGAGCAGTTCTTC.

The CDR3 DNA reads as TGCGCCAGCAGCCAACAGGGGGTGGGTGAAGAGACCCAGTACTTC. Translation gives CASSQQGVGEETQYF. The chain is built from TRBV4-3 and TRBJ2-5; 7 positions match TRBD1. This CDR3 is built from 15 residues. V shed 2 bases and J 3 bases; nucleotides not matched to a gene: 6. CDR1 and CDR2 from the germline V gene are LGHNA and YSLEER.

The CDR3 region is CASSHRGSGEKLFF. The DNA for the CDR3 is TGTGCCAGCAGTCACCGGGGAAGCGGTGAAAAACTGTTTTTT. The chain is built from TRBV25-1 and TRBJ1-4; D gene uncertain. The CDR3 contains 14 residues. V was trimmed by 5 bases and J by 7 bases, leaving 14 bases between them. Germline CDR1 MGHDK, CDR2 SYGVNS.

The chain uses TRBV4-1 and TRBJ2-5, with 12 bases aligning to TRBD2. Germline V CDR1 and CDR2: MGHRA, YSYEKL. The CDR3 runs to 17 residues. J gave up 4 bases and V 1 base, and 7 bases lay outside the gene matches. Here the CDR3 DNA reads TGCGCCAGCAGCCAAGCCCACCTAGCGGGGGGGGTAGAGACCCAGTACTTC. Protein sequence: CASSQAHLAGGVETQYF.

V and J are TRBV6-1 and TRBJ2-7; TRBD1 agrees at 10 bases. The CDR3 runs to 14 residues. J gave up 2 bases and V 5 bases, and 3 bases lay outside the gene matches. Germline V gives CDR1 MNHNS, CDR2 SASEGT. The CDR3 DNA is TGTGCCAGCAGTAAGGGACAGGGGACCTACGAGCAGTACTTC. Its translation is CASSKGQGTYEQYF.

This chain uses TRBV9 with TRBJ2-7, with 11 bases lining up with TRBD1. The ends lost 2 bases at V and 5 bases at J; junction bases unmatched: 9. This CDR3 region has 16 residues. Looked up from germline, CDR1 is SGDLS and CDR2 is YYNGEE. CDR3 amino acids: CASSVNPGQGGHEQYF. The DNA of the CDR3 is TGTGCCAGCAGCGTTAACCCGGGACAGGGGGGTCACGAGCAGTACTTC.

The chain combines TRBV18 with TRBJ1-1, with D perhaps TRBD1 (5 bases). V lost 3 bases and J lost 0, with 11 bases in between. Germline CDR1 reads KGHSH; CDR2 reads LQKENI. CDR3 size: 15 residues. The CDR3 protein is CASSPQEGMNTEAFF. The DNA of the CDR3 is TGTGCCAGCTCACCTCAGGAGGGGATGAACACTGAAGCTTTCTTT.

V usage is TRBV4-1 and J usage is TRBJ2-1; D call uncertain. The V end was cut by 4 bases, the J end by 10 bases, with 11 bases between. CDR1 and CDR2 from the germline V gene are MGHRA and YSYEKL. This CDR3 has 12 amino acids. CDR3 bases: TGCGCCAGCAGCCGAGGTAGTTGGGAGCAGTTCTTC. As protein: CASSRGSWEQFF.

The rearrangement links TRBV27 to TRBJ2-3, with D maybe TRBD2 (5 bases). CDR3 length equals 12 residues. In germline, CDR1 is MNHEY, CDR2 SMNVEV (reference sequence). Between the trimmed V and J ends, which lost 6 bases and 4 bases, there was a span of 8 bases. The CDR3 coding sequence is TGTGCCAGCAGGAGAGCGGCAGATACGCAGTATTTT. Translation: CASRRAADTQYF.

The chain carries TRBV5-1 and TRBJ2-1; 9 positions match TRBD2. With 0 bases clipped from V and 7 bases from J, the junction kept 8 bases outside the gene matches. CDR3 size: 16 residues. Germline CDR1 SGHRS, CDR2 YFSETQ. CDR3 in DNA: TGCGCCAGCAGCTTGGCCGATGGACTAGCGTGGAATGAGCAGTTCTTC. This translates into CASSLADGLAWNEQFF.

V is TRBV6-5 and J is TRBJ2-2; 8 bases match TRBD2. V was pared by 0 bases and J by 3 bases, with 0 bases of the junction left unmatched. Germline-derived CDR1 and CDR2 are MNHEY and SVGAGI. This CDR3 region has 15 residues. This chain's CDR3 is CASSYSREDTGELFF. In DNA, the CDR3 is TGTGCCAGCAGTTACTCGCGGGAGGACACCGGGGAGCTGTTTTTT.

This chain links TRBV11-2 with TRBJ2-6; perhaps TRBD1 as D (6 bases). The CDR3 sequence is 19 residues long. V gave up 1 base and J gave up 0 bases, with 16 bases separating them. Germline assignment: CDR1 SGHAT and CDR2 FQNNGV. CDR3 amino acids: CASSLVFRQVLSGANVLTF. Here the CDR3 DNA reads TGTGCCAGCAGCTTAGTCTTCCGACAGGTCCTCTCTGGGGCCAACGTCCTGACTTTC. The whole variable domain, remainder taken from reference TRBV11-2 and TRBJ2-6, is EAGVAQSPRYKIIEKRQSVAFWCNPISGHATLYWYQQILGQGPKLLIQFQNNGVVDDSQLPKDRFSAERLKGVDSTLKIQPAKLEDSAVYLCASSLVFRQVLSGANVLTFGAGSRLTVL.

This sequence joins TRBV11-3 and TRBJ2-3, with 7 bases matching TRBD2. The V gene end was trimmed by 1 base and the J gene end by 6 bases; junction bases not matched to a gene: 4. Germline V gives CDR1 SGHNT, CDR2 YENEEA. The CDR3 has 14 amino acids. CDR3 nucleotides: TGTGCCAGCAGCTTAGGCGGGGAGGGGGATACGCAGTATTTT. Protein product: CASSLGGEGDTQYF.

The DNA for the CDR3 is TGTGCCAGCATCGGCACAGGGAAGCAAGAGACCCAGTACTTC. It encodes CASIGTGKQETQYF. The chain has TRBV25-1 and TRBJ2-5; TRBD1 is a possible D gene (6 bases). The CDR3 consists of 14 residues. Per germline, CDR1 MGHDK and CDR2 SYGVNS. The V end was cut by 7 bases, the J end by 2 bases, with 14 bases between.

This chain connects TRBV5-1 to TRBJ1-2; the match to TRBD1 covers 8 bases. V lost 4 bases to trimming and J lost 2 bases; unmatched junction nucleotides: 4. Germline values: CDR1 SGHRS, CDR2 YFSETQ. The CDR3 length is 14 residues. CDR3 residues: CASSPWTGNYGYTF. The DNA of the CDR3 is TGCGCCAGCAGCCCCTGGACAGGGAACTATGGCTACACCTTC.

This chain joins TRBV27 and TRBJ2-1; D call uncertain. V was shortened by 3 bases and J by 5 bases, with 14 bases between the two germline ends. This CDR3 has 15 residues. CDR1 is MNHEY and CDR2 is SMNVEV in the germline V gene (reference sequence). CDR3 in amino acids: CASSFLGNRDNEQFF. CDR3 coding DNA: TGTGCCAGCAGTTTTTTGGGTAATCGGGACAATGAGCAGTTCTTC.

The V call is TRBV27, the J call TRBJ1-1; possible D gene TRBD1, 5 bases. This CDR3 is built from 14 residues. CDR1 and CDR2 from the germline V gene are MNHEY and SMNVEV (reference sequence). Trimming pared 10 bases from V and 4 bases from J, leaving 19 bases between. The CDR3 region has the DNA TGTGCCAACCCCCCCCGGAGGGGTGCCACTGAAGCTTTCTTT. Amino acid sequence: CANPPRRGATEAFF.

This sequence joins TRBV5-1 and TRBJ2-1; 8 bases are shared with TRBD1. The CDR3 runs 17 residues. Germline loops: CDR1 SGHRS, CDR2 YFSETQ. V trimming: 4 bases; J trimming: 4 bases; junction bases outside the gene matches: 13. The CDR3 region has the DNA TGCGCCAGCAGCGAGATGTTGGGGCAGGGGGCATACAATGAGCAGTTCTTC. It yields the protein CASSEMLGQGAYNEQFF.

The V and J genes are TRBV15 and TRBJ2-1, with 13 bases that match TRBD2. The CDR3 has 21 amino acids. Per the germline V gene, CDR1 is LNHNV and CDR2 is YYDKDF (reference sequence). Trimming at V came to 0 bases and at J to 1 base, leaving 12 bases not matched to a gene. The CDR3 DNA reads TGTGCCACCAGCAGAGATCTACTAGCGGGAGGGCCTCCTAGGTCCTACAATGAGCAGTTCTTC. It encodes CATSRDLLAGGPPRSYNEQFF.

This clone appeared a few times. J is TRBJ1-2 and V is TRBV28, with 7 bases aligning to TRBD1. The V gene end was trimmed by 5 bases and the J gene end by 2 bases; junction bases not matched to a gene: 5. The CDR3 is 14 residues long. Looked up from germline, CDR1 is MDHEN and CDR2 is SYDVKM. The CDR3 sequence is CASSLGGENYGYTF. In DNA, the CDR3 is TGTGCCAGCAGTCTAGGGGGCGAGAACTATGGCTACACCTTC.

DNA for the CDR3: TGTGCCAGCAGCTTATCTGGCGGGGGCCCGAGGGGGCCCCAGCATTTT. As protein: CASSLSGGGPRGPQHF. This chain links TRBV7-9 with TRBJ1-5; maybe TRBD1 (6 bases). The CDR3 extends over 16 amino acids. CDR1 is SEHNR and CDR2 is FQNEAQ in the germline V gene (reference sequence). V was clipped by 2 bases and J by 9 bases, with 20 bases between them.